The sequence of this TCR beta chain was determined in a study of T-cell memory formation after mild COVID-19. Turning to the study itself: Each donor largely had its own TCR clusters. Notes on the study in general: Contracting clones from day 15 to 85 had balanced CD4/CD8; later expanders favoured CD4+. Most CD4+ clones that shrank were in CM and EM, while CD8+ ones turned up in EMRA.

This clonotype appeared a few times. As yet, its antigen is unknown. V was pared by 3 bases and J by 2 bases, with 17 bases between. Germline V gene lookup returns CDR1 KGHSH and CDR2 LQKENI. The CDR3 is 16 residues long. 5'RACE primed from the constant segment yielded TCR alpha and TCR beta cDNA libraries bearing sample barcodes and UMIs. MiXCR was run by TCRdb on the 5' RACE reads, yielding one entry per CDR3 protein. The sample shows 340,000 or so distinct CDR3 sequences, 13% of them seen only once. Sequencing used PBMCs or a T cell subset sorted from them (not recorded which). The gene calls are TRBV18 and TRBJ2-7; either TRBD1 or TRBD2 may supply D (5 bases each). The TCR was taken from a man younger than 35 who had mild COVID-19 (a few samples of this study predate the infection). Cell type and time point are not known. The CDR3 region has the DNA TGTGCCAGCTCACCGACGGCCGGGACGGTAACCTACGAGCAGTACTTC. As protein: CASSPTAGTVTYEQYF. Using reference TRBV18 and TRBJ2-7 for the parts outside the CDR3, the full variable domain is NAGVMQNPRHLVRRRGQEARLRCSPMKGHSHVYWYRQLPEEGLKFMVYLQKENIIDESGMPKERFSAEFPKEGPSILRIQQVVRGDSAAYFCASSPTAGTVTYEQYFGPGTRLTVT.